Included here is one T cell receptor beta chain sequence, with context. Its antigen is not identified. The data were taken from a study of blood T cells in healthy people across ages. Study-wide context: Researchers report that template switching captured about one barcoded beta molecule per two T cells.

The CDR3 extends over 15 amino acids. V gave up 4 bases and J gave up 2 bases; unmatched junction bases: 7. Germline assignment: CDR1 MNHNY and CDR2 SVGAGI (reference sequence). Study outcomes and limitations: Age showed a roughly linear inverse relationship with TCR beta diversity per million T cells.

Primed by a sample-barcoded 5' primer and a J-beta primer mix, a second PCR proceeded for 7 to 11 cycles. Each TCR beta cDNA got a 12-nucleotide random molecular identifier. TCRdb re-called the 5' RACE reads with MiXCR, one entry per CDR3 protein. The profile shows about 1.4 million distinct CDR3 sequences, around 59% of them singletons. The receptor's source is a young man in good health. Material for sequencing was blood. The J gene is TRBJ2-7, the V gene TRBV6-6, with 8 bases fitting TRBD1. The chain's CDR3 is CASSSLGQGAYEQYF. CDR3 coding DNA: TGTGCCAGCAGTTCCCTCGGACAGGGAGCCTACGAGCAGTACTTC.